This TCR beta chain was observed in a study of blood T cell repertoires in COVID-19. Background on the study: Researchers got acute and convalescent COVID-19 samples from the United States, Italy and Spain. Sample material is recorded as cDNA or gDNA derived from T cells, B-cell-depleted T cells, or PBMCs.

V gave up 1 base and J gave up 0 bases; unmatched junction bases: 7. The CDR3 length is 18 residues. Germline CDR1 is LGHNA and CDR2 is YNFKEQ. Original analysis: Amplification with reference gene primers provided the estimates of nucleated cell counts. The protocol was immunoSEQ multiplex PCR, while the TCRdb copy is restricted to in-frame clones and leaves out a portion. V, J and clone size are taken as reported in that table, and D and trimming were inferred from the DNA itself. The table has 79,000 or so clones, approximately 86% seen once. The source is a human donor in a cohort sampled during active COVID-19. Sample: peripheral blood. This chain uses TRBV4-2 with TRBJ2-7; TRBD2 matches at 12 bases. This CDR3 is CASSQGSTSGRSSYEQYF. Written as DNA, the CDR3 is TGTGCCAGCAGCCAAGGGTCTACTAGCGGGAGGAGCTCCTACGAGCAGTACTTC.